This is a list of T cell receptor beta chains from one sample in a study of blood T cell repertoires in COVID-19. The assay was immunoSEQ multiplex PCR, and TCRdb's table has in-frame clones only and misses some. This table has 200,000 to 250,000 clones, around 83% appearing once. The sequencing sample was made of peripheral blood. Receptors were obtained from a human donor in a cohort sampled during active COVID-19. CDR3s include the opening cysteine and the closing phenylalanine or tryptophan. The order of the fields is D gene, CDR3 length, V gene, J gene, clone size, CDR3 protein, CDR3 DNA. The D gene is left open where the match is weak. Clone sizes are given selectively: once, few, many, or a class where the clone is expanded.

>TRBD1|15|TRBV5-1|TRBJ2-3|.
CASSFHRGEGDTQYF
TGCGCCAGCAGCTTTCACAGGGGTGAGGGAGATACGCAGTATTTT
>TRBD2|13|TRBV5-1|TRBJ2-1|few
CASSFLGRDEQFF
TGCGCCAGCAGCTTTCTAGGGAGGGATGAGCAGTTCTTC
>TRBD2|13|TRBV5-4|TRBJ2-5|.
CASSLVGGETQYF
TGTGCCAGCAGCTTGGTGGGAGGGGAGACCCAGTACTTC
>TRBD2|17|TRBV18|TRBJ2-1|.
CASSPWRSGSSVNEQFF
TGTGCCAGCTCACCTTGGCGGAGCGGGAGTTCCGTGAATGAGCAGTTCTTC
>TRBD2|16|TRBV29-1|TRBJ2-2|.
CSGIKGLAGGTGELFF
TGCAGCGGGATCAAGGGACTAGCGGGAGGGACCGGGGAGCTGTTTTTT
>TRBD1|15|TRBV7-8|TRBJ2-3|.
CASRTRDRGTDTQYF
TGTGCCAGCAGGACAAGGGACAGGGGTACAGATACGCAGTATTTT
>.|16|TRBV5-1|TRBJ1-2|.
CASSLIRPGRDYGYTF
TGCGCCAGCAGCTTAATACGACCGGGAAGGGACTATGGCTACACCTTC
>TRBD2|13|TRBV7-6|TRBJ2-3|once
CATKRESTDTQYF
TGTGCCACCAAGCGGGAGAGCACAGATACGCAGTATTTT
>TRBD2|12|TRBV7-9|TRBJ2-5|.
CASSRGGETQYF
TGTGCCAGCAGCCGGGGGGGAGAGACCCAGTACTTC
>.|14|TRBV7-9|TRBJ2-7|.
CASSLAPEPYEQYF
TGTGCCAGCAGCTTAGCCCCAGAACCCTACGAGCAGTACTTC
>.|14|TRBV6-5|TRBJ2-7|once
CASRTGVVPWEQYF
TGTGCCAGCAGAACAGGCGTTGTCCCCTGGGAGCAGTACTTC
>TRBD1|13|TRBV6-5|TRBJ2-2|.
CASSSNRGEELFF
TGTGCCAGCAGTTCCAACAGGGGTGAGGAGCTGTTTTTT
>TRBD1|15|TRBV7-9|TRBJ2-2|.
CASTGDRGSTGELFF
TGTGCCAGCACCGGAGACAGGGGCAGCACCGGGGAGCTGTTTTTT
>.|14|TRBV18|TRBJ2-3|.
CASSPGLSTDTQYF
TGTGCCAGCTCACCGGGACTCAGCACAGATACGCAGTATTTT
>.|13|TRBV2|TRBJ1-2|few
CASLIVQGRGYTF
TGTGCCAGCCTGATCGTCCAGGGGAGAGGCTACACCTTC
>TRBD1|18|TRBV6-1|TRBJ1-1|few
CASSEALYRGFENTEAFF
TGTGCCAGCAGTGAAGCGCTCTACAGGGGTTTTGAGAACACTGAAGCTTTCTTT
>.|13|TRBV27|TRBJ2-1|.
CASRRNLAGEQFF
TGTGCCAGCAGGCGGAATCTTGCCGGTGAGCAGTTCTTC
>.|15|TRBV18|TRBJ1-3|.
CASSLDSLSGNTIYF
TGTGCCAGCTCCCTCGACAGCCTCTCTGGAAACACCATATATTTT
>TRBD1|15|TRBV9|TRBJ2-1|.
CASSVRDSSDHEQFF
TGTGCCAGCAGCGTACGGGACAGCTCAGATCATGAGCAGTTCTTC
>TRBD2|17|TRBV28|TRBJ2-1|.
CASSLLGGLIRGNEQFF
TGTGCCAGCAGTTTATTGGGAGGGCTAATCCGGGGGAATGAGCAGTTCTTC
>TRBD2|17|TRBV6-4|TRBJ2-2|.
CASSDSWLAGASGELFF
TGTGCCAGCAGTGACTCATGGCTAGCGGGAGCATCTGGGGAGCTGTTTTTT
>.|16|TRBV29-1|TRBJ2-6|once
CSVDLGHPSGANVLTF
TGCAGCGTTGATCTGGGACACCCCTCTGGGGCCAACGTCCTGACTTTC
>TRBD1|17|TRBV4-1|TRBJ1-5|.
CASSQAWTGISNQPQHF
TGCGCCAGCAGCCAAGCCTGGACAGGGATTAGCAATCAGCCCCAGCATTTT
>.|13|TRBV12-3/TRBV12-4|TRBJ1-6|.
CASSFNDNSPLHF
TGTGCCAGCAGTTTTAATGATAATTCACCCCTCCACTTT
>.|15|TRBV6-5|TRBJ1-1|.
CASRSDRSMNTEAFF
TGTGCCAGCAGGTCGGACAGATCCATGAACACTGAAGCTTTCTTT
>TRBD1|17|TRBV14|TRBJ1-2|once
CASSRQLPGQGGIGYTF
TGTGCCAGCAGCCGCCAATTACCGGGACAGGGGGGCATCGGCTACACCTTC
>.|12|TRBV27|TRBJ1-1|.
CASSLNGAEAFF
TGTGCCAGCAGTTTAAATGGAGCTGAAGCTTTCTTT
>.|17|TRBV4-1|TRBJ2-7|few
CASSQDGFRGTGYEQYF
TGCGCCAGCAGCCAAGATGGGTTCAGGGGGACTGGTTACGAGCAGTACTTC
>.|15|TRBV4-1|TRBJ2-1|many
CASSQRTNSYNEQFF
TGCGCCAGCAGCCAACGGACTAACTCCTACAATGAGCAGTTCTTC
>TRBD1|14|TRBV5-1|TRBJ1-5|.
CASSPWTGLQPQHF
TGCGCCAGCAGCCCCTGGACAGGGCTACAGCCCCAGCATTTT
>TRBD1|16|TRBV10-3|TRBJ1-1|.
CAISESGTGDSTEAFF
TGTGCCATCAGTGAGTCGGGGACAGGGGATTCCACTGAAGCTTTCTTT
>TRBD1|13|TRBV12-3/TRBV12-4|TRBJ2-5|.
CASSRQGGETQYF
TGTGCCAGCAGCCGACAGGGGGGAGAGACCCAGTACTTC
>.|15|TRBV3-1/TRBV3-2|TRBJ2-7|.
CASSQDWTGTYEQYF
TGTGCCAGCAGCCAAGACTGGACGGGAACCTACGAGCAGTACTTC
>TRBD2|17|TRBV3-1/TRBV3-2|TRBJ2-7|.
CASSQAGSGRAGLEQYF
TGTGCCAGCAGCCAAGCGGGGAGCGGGAGGGCCGGGCTCGAGCAGTACTTC
>TRBD1|15|TRBV6-5|TRBJ2-1|.
CASKPDRGILGKQFF
TGTGCCAGCAAACCGGACAGGGGGATCCTCGGGAAGCAGTTCTTC
>.|11|TRBV6-5|TRBJ2-7|.
CASSGWDEQYF
TGTGCCAGCTCAGGGTGGGACGAGCAGTACTTC
>TRBD2|13|TRBV18|TRBJ2-7|.
CASSKRETYEQYF
TGTGCCAGCTCCAAGCGGGAGACCTACGAGCAGTACTTC
>TRBD2|16|TRBV9|TRBJ2-3|once
CASSSYSGRVTDTQYF
TGTGCCAGCAGCTCATATAGCGGGAGGGTCACAGATACGCAGTATTTT
>.|13|TRBV24-1|TRBJ1-1|.
CATSDFQGSEAFF
TGTGCCACCAGTGATTTTCAGGGCTCTGAAGCTTTCTTT
>.|13|TRBV7-7|TRBJ1-1|.
CASSLHGNSEAFF
TGTGCCAGCAGCTTACACGGGAACTCTGAAGCTTTCTTT
>.|16|TRBV12-5|TRBJ2-2|.
CASGLVFGNSPGELFF
TGTGCTAGTGGTTTGGTATTCGGGAACTCACCCGGGGAGCTGTTTTTT
>.|12|TRBV19|TRBJ1-5|.
CASSIQFQPQHF
TGTGCCAGTAGTATTCAATTTCAACCCCAGCATTTT
>TRBD1|14|TRBV4-1|TRBJ2-7|once
CASSQPTTGAEQYF
TGCGCCAGCAGCCAACCCACAACAGGGGCCGAGCAGTACTTC
>.|13|TRBV25-1|TRBJ2-5|.
CASSEGGAETQYF
TGTGCCAGCAGTGAAGGCGGGGCAGAGACCCAGTACTTC
>TRBD2|14|TRBV28|TRBJ2-5|.
CASSRLAGGVTQYF
TGTGCCAGCAGCAGACTAGCGGGGGGAGTGACCCAGTACTTC
>TRBD1|17|TRBV13|TRBJ1-2|.
CASSLAGQGAGNYGYTF
TGTGCCAGCAGCTTAGCGGGACAGGGGGCTGGGAACTATGGCTACACCTTC
>.|13|TRBV15|TRBJ2-7|.
CATSRGQLAEQYF
TGTGCCACCAGCAGGGGGCAACTCGCCGAGCAGTACTTC
>.|12|TRBV5-4|TRBJ2-1|.
CASSLDQREQFF
TGTGCCAGCAGCTTGGATCAGAGGGAGCAGTTCTTC
>TRBD2|15|TRBV28|TRBJ2-7|.
CASSSTSGSRGEQYF
TGTGCCAGCAGTTCAACTAGCGGGAGCCGGGGCGAGCAGTACTTC
>.|16|TRBV5-6|TRBJ2-5|.
CASSFGGLGSQETQYF
TGTGCCAGCAGCTTCGGGGGGCTGGGCTCCCAAGAGACCCAGTACTTC
>TRBD1|15|TRBV4-1|TRBJ1-2|.
CASSHSGQINYGYTF
TGCGCCAGCAGCCACTCGGGACAGATTAACTATGGCTACACCTTC
>.|14|TRBV5-4|TRBJ2-7|few
CASSLGQEIYEQYF
TGTGCCAGCAGCTTGGGACAGGAGATTTACGAGCAGTACTTC
>.|13|TRBV27|TRBJ1-6|.
CASRVGGFSPLHF
TGTGCCAGCAGAGTGGGGGGATTTTCACCCCTCCACTTT